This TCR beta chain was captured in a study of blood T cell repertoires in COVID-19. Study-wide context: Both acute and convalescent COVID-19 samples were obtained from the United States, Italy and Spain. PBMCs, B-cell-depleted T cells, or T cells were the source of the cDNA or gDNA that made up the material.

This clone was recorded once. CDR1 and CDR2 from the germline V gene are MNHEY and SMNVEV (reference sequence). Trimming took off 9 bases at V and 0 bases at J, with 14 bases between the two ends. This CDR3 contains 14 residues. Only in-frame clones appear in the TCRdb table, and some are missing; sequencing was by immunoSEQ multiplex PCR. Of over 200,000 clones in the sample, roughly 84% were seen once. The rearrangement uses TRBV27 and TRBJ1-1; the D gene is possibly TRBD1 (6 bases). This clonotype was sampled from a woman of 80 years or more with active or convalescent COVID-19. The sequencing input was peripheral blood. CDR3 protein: CARIPGQMNTEAFF. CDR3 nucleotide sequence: TGTGCCAGGATCCCGGGACAAATGAACACTGAAGCTTTCTTT.